This T cell receptor beta chain was recorded in a study of T cells after yellow fever vaccination. Note on this clonotype: Its antigen is not identified.

UMIs and a universal primer site were added when TCR cDNA was made by 5'RACE template switching. Using its own MiXCR run on the 5' RACE reads, TCRdb lists one record per CDR3 protein. The sample has 310,000 or so distinct CDR3 sequences; around 6.8% are singletons. Overall study results and limits: Compared with primary, the secondary response was weaker and peaked at day 5, not 15. Most clones from primary vaccination resurfaced after the booster (about 95% CD4, more than 75% CD8).

The sequencing here drew on PBMCs, taken approximately 40 days after the first yellow fever vaccination. This TCR came from a man between 18 and 35 years old who received the YFV17D yellow fever vaccine.

The CDR3 region has the DNA TGTGCCAGCAGCCGGACCCGGCGAACCCAGTACTTC. Translated, it gives CASSRTRRTQYF. V usage is TRBV7-9 and J usage is TRBJ2-5; D is unresolved. Trimming removed 5 bases from V and 8 bases from J, with 12 bases in between. The V gene's germline CDR1 is SEHNR and CDR2 FQNEAQ (reference sequence). CDR3 length equals 12 residues.